These 18 T cell receptor beta chains share one sample of origin, sequenced in a study of radiation and T cells in renal cell carcinoma. Assay: immunoSEQ multiplex PCR; the TCRdb copy retains only in-frame clones and omits some. Of 120,000 to 150,000 clones in the sample, about nine tenths were seen once. The time point here: baseline pretreatment blood. The treatment: 15 Gy SBRT to primary tumor, nephrectomy 4 weeks later. The sample consisted of blood, taken from a patient whose treatment included radiotherapy and nephrectomy. The source of these receptors is a woman aged 70-85 years with renal cell carcinoma.

The CDR3 is CAIRAGGGSTDTQYF. The DNA of the CDR3 is TGTGCCATCAGAGCCGGAGGGGGAAGCACAGATACGCAGTATTTT. This sequence joins TRBV10-3 and TRBJ2-3; D might be TRBD1 or TRBD2, each matching 6 bases. The CDR3 extends over 15 amino acids. Germline CDR1 ENHRY, CDR2 SYGVKD. V lost 6 bases to trimming and J lost 0 bases, with 13 bases between them.

The chain combines TRBV4-2 with TRBJ1-2; 9 nucleotides line up with TRBD1. The CDR3 is 13 residues long. With 4 bases clipped from V and 6 bases from J, the junction kept 3 bases outside the gene matches. Germline-derived CDR1 and CDR2 are LGHNA and YNFKEQ. The CDR3 is CASSPRDRDGYTF. DNA for the CDR3: TGTGCCAGCAGCCCACGGGACAGGGATGGCTACACCTTC.

The V call is TRBV19, the J call TRBJ2-1; a weak D match, TRBD1 (6 bases). Germline assignment: CDR1 LNHDA and CDR2 SQIVND (reference sequence). CDR3 length: 12 amino acids. Trimming pared 8 bases from V and 9 bases from J, leaving 14 bases between. CDR3 DNA sequence: TGTGCCAGTTCGCCAAACAGGGCTGAGCAGTTCTTC. As protein: CASSPNRAEQFF.

V is TRBV4-2 and J is TRBJ1-1, with D possibly TRBD1 on 5 matching bases. Germline assignment: CDR1 LGHNA and CDR2 YNFKEQ. Trimming left V 5 bases short and J 4 bases short, with 17 bases between. There are 15 residues in the CDR3. DNA for the CDR3: TGTGCCAGCAGCTCCCGGGGGACTCTGAGCACTGAAGCTTTCTTT. It encodes CASSSRGTLSTEAFF.

This chain connects TRBV28 to TRBJ1-2; TRBD1 might be the D (6 bases). The CDR3 is 13 residues long. CDR1 and CDR2 from the germline V gene are MDHEN and SYDVKM. V dropped 3 bases and J dropped 4 bases, with 9 bases sitting between them. CDR3 nucleotide sequence: TGTGCCAGCAGTTTCGGACAGACCTATGGCTACACCTTC. Amino acid sequence: CASSFGQTYGYTF.

The V gene is TRBV9, the J gene TRBJ1-3; perhaps TRBD1 as D (6 bases). V lost 4 bases and J lost 4, with 18 bases in between. The germline V gene has CDR1 SGDLS and CDR2 YYNGEE. The CDR3 is made up of 16 amino acids. The CDR3 here is CASSPSWGAFGNTIYF. CDR3 bases: TGTGCCAGCAGCCCAAGCTGGGGGGCTTTCGGAAACACCATATATTTT.

The chain carries TRBV30 and TRBJ2-7; 10 nucleotides line up with TRBD2. V dropped 8 bases and J dropped 4; count of bases not matched to a gene: 5. CDR3 length: 12 amino acids. Per germline, CDR1 GTSNPN and CDR2 SVGIG (reference sequence). This CDR3 is CANSGGAYEQYF. In DNA, the CDR3 is TGTGCCAACAGCGGGGGGGCATACGAGCAGTACTTC.

This clone was seen just once. The V gene is TRBV9, the J gene TRBJ1-5, with D possibly being TRBD1 (5 bases). This CDR3 region has 14 residues. V lost 0 bases, J lost 5 bases, and 9 bases lay in between. Germline V gene sequence: CDR1 SGDLS, CDR2 YYNGEE. CDR3 coding DNA: TGTGCCAGCAGCGTAGGGGGACTGTATCAGCCCCAGCATTTT. It yields the protein CASSVGGLYQPQHF.

The chain recombines TRBV29-1 with TRBJ2-2, with no clear D. V lost 3 bases and J lost 3, with 8 bases in between. Germline V gene data show CDR1 as SQVTM and CDR2 as ANQGSEA. The CDR3 loop spans 13 amino acids. CDR3 loop: CSVDSGYTGELFF. Here the CDR3 DNA reads TGCAGCGTTGATTCCGGGTACACCGGGGAGCTGTTTTTT.

This chain joins TRBV7-6 and TRBJ2-2; the D gene is possibly TRBD2 (6 bases). Between the trimmed V and J ends, which lost 2 bases and 0 bases, there was a span of 10 bases. The CDR3 is 16 residues long. Looked up from germline, CDR1 is SGHVS and CDR2 is FNYEAQ. The DNA of the CDR3 is TGTGCCAGCAGCTTAAGGAGGGCCCCGAACACCGGGGAGCTGTTTTTT. This translates into CASSLRRAPNTGELFF.

The chain uses TRBV2 and TRBJ2-4, with 8 bases aligning to TRBD2. Trimming removed 1 base from V and 6 bases from J; junction bases left unmatched: 5. Germline-derived CDR1 and CDR2 are SNHLY and FYNNEI. This CDR3 is built from 15 residues. CDR3 sequence (DNA): TGTGCCAGCAGTGAAGTAGCGGGGTTGAGAAACATTCAGTACTTC. This sequence encodes CASSEVAGLRNIQYF.

CDR3 coding DNA: TGTGCCAGCAGTTCTGCTCAGGGTGGGAACACTGAAGCTTTCTTT. Encoded protein: CASSSAQGGNTEAFF. The chain employs TRBV6-1 and TRBJ1-1; D is possibly TRBD1 (5 bases). This CDR3 has 15 amino acids. The germline V and J ends were trimmed by 5 bases and 1 base, with 14 bases remaining between them. Germline assignment: CDR1 MNHNS and CDR2 SASEGT.

This clone was observed once. This sequence joins TRBV28 and TRBJ1-5; D is possibly TRBD1 (6 bases). Germline CDR1 and CDR2: MDHEN and SYDVKM. Trimming removed 5 bases at V and 2 bases at J, with 16 bases between. The CDR3 sequence is 16 residues long. The CDR3 DNA sequence: TGTGCCAGCAGTCCGCACACAGGGATGGGCAATCAGCCCCAGCATTTT. The encoded protein is CASSPHTGMGNQPQHF.

The chain is built from TRBV6-1 and TRBJ2-2, with 9 bases aligning to TRBD1. CDR1 is MNHNS, CDR2 SASEGT, per germline. The CDR3 is made up of 15 amino acids. Germline trimming cut 3 bases from V and 8 bases from J; bases unmatched to any gene: 7. The CDR3 DNA reads TGTGCCAGCAGTGAGGGACAGGGAATCCCGGGGGAGCTGTTTTTT. It encodes CASSEGQGIPGELFF.

The chain uses TRBV9 and TRBJ2-5, with D hard to call. CDR1 is SGDLS, CDR2 YYNGEE, per germline. Trimming removed 3 bases from V and 7 bases from J, with 10 bases in between. The CDR3 extends over 12 amino acids. The CDR3 here is CASSDGPRTQYF. CDR3 nucleotides: TGTGCCAGCAGCGACGGGCCCAGGACCCAGTACTTC. Full variable domain (remainder filled in from reference TRBV9 and TRBJ2-5): DSGVTQTPKHLITATGQRVTLRCSPRSGDLSVYWYQQSLDQGLQFLIQYYNGEERAKGNILERFSAQQFPDLHSELNLSSLELGDSALYFCASSDGPRTQYFGPGTRLLVL.

The chain is built from TRBV30 and TRBJ2-5, with a tentative D call TRBD1 (5 bases). The germline V gene encodes CDR1 GTSNPN and CDR2 SVGIG (reference sequence). The V end was cut by 4 bases, the J end by 7 bases, with 19 bases between. This CDR3 has 14 amino acids. The CDR3 DNA reads as TGTGCCTGGATGCGTCAGCAGGGTGGTGGGACCCAGTACTTC. Its protein is CAWMRQQGGGTQYF.

To note about this clone: Different DNA sequences within this sample yield the same CDR3. The chain employs TRBV9 and TRBJ2-1, with 7 bases that match TRBD2. The CDR3 is 15 residues long. Looked up from germline, CDR1 is SGDLS and CDR2 is YYNGEE. J gave up 2 bases and V 0 bases, and 2 bases lay outside the gene matches. The CDR3 nucleotides read TGTGCCAGCAGCGTAGGAAGCGGGGCCTACAATGAGCAGTTCTTC. This sequence encodes CASSVGSGAYNEQFF.

V gene TRBV29-1 combines with J gene TRBJ1-1, with D possibly being TRBD1 (6 bases). Germline lookup yields CDR1 SQVTM and CDR2 ANQGSEA. With 3 bases removed from V and 2 bases from J, the gap between germline ends came to 10 bases. The CDR3 consists of 13 residues. The DNA for the CDR3 is TGCAGCGTTGAGGACAGTTATAACACTGAAGCTTTCTTT. It translates to CSVEDSYNTEAFF.